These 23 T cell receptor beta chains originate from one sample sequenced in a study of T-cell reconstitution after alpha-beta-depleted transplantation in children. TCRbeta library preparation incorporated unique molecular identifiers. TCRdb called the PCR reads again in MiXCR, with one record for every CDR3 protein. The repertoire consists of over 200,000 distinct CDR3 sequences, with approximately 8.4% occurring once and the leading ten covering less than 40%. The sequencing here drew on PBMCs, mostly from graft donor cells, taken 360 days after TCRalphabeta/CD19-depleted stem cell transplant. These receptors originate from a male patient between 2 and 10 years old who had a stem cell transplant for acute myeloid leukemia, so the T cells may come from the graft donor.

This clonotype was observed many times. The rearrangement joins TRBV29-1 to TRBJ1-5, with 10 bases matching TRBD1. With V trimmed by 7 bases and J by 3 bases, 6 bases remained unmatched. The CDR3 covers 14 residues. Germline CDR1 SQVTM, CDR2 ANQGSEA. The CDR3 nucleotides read TGCAGCGCGTCGACAGGGGGCAACAATCAGCCCCAGCATTTT. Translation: CSASTGGNNQPQHF.

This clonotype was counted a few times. The CDR3 bases are TGCAGTGCTAGAGGGGGACTAGCCAACTACGAGCAGTACTTC. Protein product: CSARGGLANYEQYF. The chain joins TRBV20-1 to TRBJ2-7; 9 bases are shared with TRBD2. CDR3 length equals 14 residues. With V trimmed by 1 base and J by 3 bases, 4 bases remained unmatched. Germline V gives CDR1 DFQATT, CDR2 SNEGSKA (reference sequence).

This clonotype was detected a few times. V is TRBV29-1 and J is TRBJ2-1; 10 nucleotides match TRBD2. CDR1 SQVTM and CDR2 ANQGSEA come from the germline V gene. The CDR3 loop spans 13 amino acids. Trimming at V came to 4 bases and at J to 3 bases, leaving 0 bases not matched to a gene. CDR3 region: CSVGLAGYNEQFF. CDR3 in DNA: TGCAGCGTTGGACTAGCGGGCTACAATGAGCAGTTCTTC.

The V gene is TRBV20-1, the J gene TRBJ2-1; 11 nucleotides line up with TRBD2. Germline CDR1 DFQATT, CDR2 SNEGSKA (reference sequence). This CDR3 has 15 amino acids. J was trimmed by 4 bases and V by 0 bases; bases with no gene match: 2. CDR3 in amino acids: CSARDLAGGYNEQFF. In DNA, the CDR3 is TGCAGTGCTAGAGATTTAGCGGGAGGGTACAATGAGCAGTTCTTC.

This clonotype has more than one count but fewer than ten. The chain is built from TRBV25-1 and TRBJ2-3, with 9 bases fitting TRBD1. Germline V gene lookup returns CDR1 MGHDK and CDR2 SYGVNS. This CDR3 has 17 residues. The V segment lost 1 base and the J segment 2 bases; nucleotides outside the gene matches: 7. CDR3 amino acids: CASSESGTGRPTDTQYF. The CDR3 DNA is TGTGCCAGCAGTGAATCTGGGACAGGGAGGCCCACAGATACGCAGTATTTT.

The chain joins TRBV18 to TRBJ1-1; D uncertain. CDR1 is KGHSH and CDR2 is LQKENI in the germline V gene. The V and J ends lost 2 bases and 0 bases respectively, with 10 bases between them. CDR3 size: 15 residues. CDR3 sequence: CASSPKHGLNTEAFF. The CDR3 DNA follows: TGTGCCAGCTCACCAAAACACGGGTTGAACACTGAAGCTTTCTTT.

The CDR3 sequence is CASSNAGPANTGELFF. CDR3 coding DNA: TGTGCCAGCAGCAATGCGGGGCCCGCGAACACCGGGGAGCTGTTTTTT. The chain uses TRBV7-3 and TRBJ2-2, with D possibly matching TRBD2 (6 bases). Germline V gene lookup returns CDR1 SGHTA and CDR2 FQGTGA. Between the trimmed V and J ends, which lost 5 bases and 0 bases, there was a span of 13 bases. The CDR3 runs 16 residues.

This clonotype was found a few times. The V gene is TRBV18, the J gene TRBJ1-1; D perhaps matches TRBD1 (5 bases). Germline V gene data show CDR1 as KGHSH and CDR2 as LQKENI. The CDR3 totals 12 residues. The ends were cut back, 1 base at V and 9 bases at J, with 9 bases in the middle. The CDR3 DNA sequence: TGTGCCAGCTCACCACGGGACCTCAAAGCTTTCTTT. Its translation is CASSPRDLKAFF.

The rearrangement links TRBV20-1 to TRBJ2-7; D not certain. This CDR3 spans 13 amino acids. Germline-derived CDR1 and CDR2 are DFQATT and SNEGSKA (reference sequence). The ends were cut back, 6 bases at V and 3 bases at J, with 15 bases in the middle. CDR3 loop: CSAQRVAYYEQYF. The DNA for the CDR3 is TGCAGTGCCCAAAGAGTAGCCTACTACGAGCAGTACTTC.

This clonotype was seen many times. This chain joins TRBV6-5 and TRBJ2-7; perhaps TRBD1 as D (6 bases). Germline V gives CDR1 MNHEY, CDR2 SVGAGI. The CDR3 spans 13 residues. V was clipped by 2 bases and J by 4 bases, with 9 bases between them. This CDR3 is CASSYQGQYEQYF. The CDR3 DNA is TGTGCCAGCAGTTACCAGGGGCAGTACGAGCAGTACTTC.

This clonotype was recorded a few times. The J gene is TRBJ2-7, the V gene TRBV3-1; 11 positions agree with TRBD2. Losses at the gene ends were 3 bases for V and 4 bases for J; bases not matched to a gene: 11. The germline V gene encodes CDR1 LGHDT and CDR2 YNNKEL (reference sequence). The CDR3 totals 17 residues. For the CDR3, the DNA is TGTGCCAGCAGCCACCACACCTCTAGCGGGAGGTCGTACGAGCAGTACTTC. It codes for CASSHHTSSGRSYEQYF.

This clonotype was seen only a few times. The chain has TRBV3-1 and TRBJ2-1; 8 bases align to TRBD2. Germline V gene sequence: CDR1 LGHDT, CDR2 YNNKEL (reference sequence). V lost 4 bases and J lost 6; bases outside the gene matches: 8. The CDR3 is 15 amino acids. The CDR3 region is CASSPRSSGLNEQFF. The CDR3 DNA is TGTGCCAGCAGCCCGCGGTCTAGCGGGCTCAATGAGCAGTTCTTC.

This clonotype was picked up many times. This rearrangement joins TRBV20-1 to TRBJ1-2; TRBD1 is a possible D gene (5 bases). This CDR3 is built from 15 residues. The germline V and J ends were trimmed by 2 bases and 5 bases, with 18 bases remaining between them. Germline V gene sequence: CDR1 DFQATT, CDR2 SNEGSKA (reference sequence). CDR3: CSARPQGTSRYGYTF. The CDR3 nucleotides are TGCAGTGCTAGACCTCAGGGCACCTCTAGATATGGCTACACCTTC.

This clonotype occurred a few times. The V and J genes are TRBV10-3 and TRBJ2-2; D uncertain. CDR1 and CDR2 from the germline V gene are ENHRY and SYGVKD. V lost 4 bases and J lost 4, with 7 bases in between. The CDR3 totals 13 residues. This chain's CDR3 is CAISGDLTGELFF. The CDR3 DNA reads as TGTGCCATCAGTGGTGATCTCACCGGGGAGCTGTTTTTT.

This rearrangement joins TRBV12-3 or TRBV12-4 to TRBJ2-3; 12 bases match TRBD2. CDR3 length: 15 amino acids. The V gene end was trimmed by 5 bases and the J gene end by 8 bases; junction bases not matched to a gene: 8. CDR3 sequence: CASSPRLAGDGTQYF. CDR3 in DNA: TGTGCCAGCAGTCCGAGACTAGCGGGAGACGGTACGCAGTATTTT.

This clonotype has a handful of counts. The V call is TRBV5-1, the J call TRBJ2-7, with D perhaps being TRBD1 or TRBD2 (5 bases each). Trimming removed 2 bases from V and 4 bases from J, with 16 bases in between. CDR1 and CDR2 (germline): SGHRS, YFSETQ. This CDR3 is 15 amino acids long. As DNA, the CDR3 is TGCGCCAGCAGCTTCGTGGGACGACTTGAGTACGAGCAGTACTTC. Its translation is CASSFVGRLEYEQYF.

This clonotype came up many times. In nucleotides, the CDR3 is TGTGCCAGCAGCGTAGTGGGTCGGGGCGGGAGGCCCGATGAGCAGTTCTTC. The encoded protein is CASSVVGRGGRPDEQFF. The J gene is TRBJ2-1, the V gene TRBV9; 8 positions match TRBD2. Germline CDR1 and CDR2: SGDLS and YYNGEE. The V gene end was trimmed by 0 bases and the J gene end by 8 bases; junction bases not matched to a gene: 13. This CDR3 is 17 amino acids long.

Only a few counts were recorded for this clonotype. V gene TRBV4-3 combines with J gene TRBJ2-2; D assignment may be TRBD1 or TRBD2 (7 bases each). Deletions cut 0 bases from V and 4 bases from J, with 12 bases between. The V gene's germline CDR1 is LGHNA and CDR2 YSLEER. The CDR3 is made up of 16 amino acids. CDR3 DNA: TGCGCCAGCAGCCAAGATTCCAGGGGGGGCACCGGGGAGCTGTTTTTT. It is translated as CASSQDSRGGTGELFF.

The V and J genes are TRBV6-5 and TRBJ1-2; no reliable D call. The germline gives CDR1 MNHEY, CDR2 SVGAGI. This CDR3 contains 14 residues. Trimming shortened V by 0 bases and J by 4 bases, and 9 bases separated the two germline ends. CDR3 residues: CASSYSYPSYGYTF. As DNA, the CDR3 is TGTGCCAGCAGTTACTCGTATCCTAGCTATGGCTACACCTTC.

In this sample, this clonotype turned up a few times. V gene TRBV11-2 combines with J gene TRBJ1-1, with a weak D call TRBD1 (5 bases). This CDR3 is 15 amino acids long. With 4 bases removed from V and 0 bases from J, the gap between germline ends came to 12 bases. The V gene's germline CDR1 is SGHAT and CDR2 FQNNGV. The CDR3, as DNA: TGTGCCAGCAGCTCCATAGGGACGGTGAACACTGAAGCTTTCTTT. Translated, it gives CASSSIGTVNTEAFF.

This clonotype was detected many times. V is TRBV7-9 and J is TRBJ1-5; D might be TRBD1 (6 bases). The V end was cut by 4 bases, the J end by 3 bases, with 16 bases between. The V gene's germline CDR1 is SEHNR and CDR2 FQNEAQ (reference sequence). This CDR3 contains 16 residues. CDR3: CASSSKGTGNNQPQHF. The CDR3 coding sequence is TGTGCCAGCAGCTCCAAGGGAACAGGGAACAATCAGCCCCAGCATTTT.

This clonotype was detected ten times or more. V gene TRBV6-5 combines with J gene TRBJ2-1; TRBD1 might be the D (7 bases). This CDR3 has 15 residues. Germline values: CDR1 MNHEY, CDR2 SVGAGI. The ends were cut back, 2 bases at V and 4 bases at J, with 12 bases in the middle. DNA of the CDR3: TGTGCCAGCAGTTACAGCAGGGGGGTATACAATGAGCAGTTCTTC. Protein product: CASSYSRGVYNEQFF.

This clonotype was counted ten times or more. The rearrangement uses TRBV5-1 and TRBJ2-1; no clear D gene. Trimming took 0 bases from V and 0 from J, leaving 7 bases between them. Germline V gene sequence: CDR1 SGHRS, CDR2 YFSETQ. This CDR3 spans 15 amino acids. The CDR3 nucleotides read TGCGCCAGCAGCTTGGTGGTCAGCTCCTACAATGAGCAGTTCTTC. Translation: CASSLVVSSYNEQFF.